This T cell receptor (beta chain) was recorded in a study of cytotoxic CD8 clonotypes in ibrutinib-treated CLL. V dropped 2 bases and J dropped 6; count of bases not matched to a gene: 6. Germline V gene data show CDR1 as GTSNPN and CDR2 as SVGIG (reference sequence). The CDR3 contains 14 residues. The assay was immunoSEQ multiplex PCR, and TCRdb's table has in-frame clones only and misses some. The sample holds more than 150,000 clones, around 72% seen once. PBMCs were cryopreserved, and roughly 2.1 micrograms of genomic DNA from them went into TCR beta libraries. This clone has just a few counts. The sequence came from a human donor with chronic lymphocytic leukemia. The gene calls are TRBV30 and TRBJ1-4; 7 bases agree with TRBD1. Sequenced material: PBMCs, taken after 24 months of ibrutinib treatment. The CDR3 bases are TGTGCCTGGAGTAAGGGGGCGCGGGATGAAAAACTGTTTTTT. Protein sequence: CAWSKGARDEKLFF. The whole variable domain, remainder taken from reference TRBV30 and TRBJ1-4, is SQTIHQWPATLVQPVGSPLSLECTVEGTSNPNLYWYRQAAGRGLQLLFYSVGIGQISSEVPQNLSASRPQDRQFILSSKKLLLSDSGFYLCAWSKGARDEKLFFGSGTQLSVL.